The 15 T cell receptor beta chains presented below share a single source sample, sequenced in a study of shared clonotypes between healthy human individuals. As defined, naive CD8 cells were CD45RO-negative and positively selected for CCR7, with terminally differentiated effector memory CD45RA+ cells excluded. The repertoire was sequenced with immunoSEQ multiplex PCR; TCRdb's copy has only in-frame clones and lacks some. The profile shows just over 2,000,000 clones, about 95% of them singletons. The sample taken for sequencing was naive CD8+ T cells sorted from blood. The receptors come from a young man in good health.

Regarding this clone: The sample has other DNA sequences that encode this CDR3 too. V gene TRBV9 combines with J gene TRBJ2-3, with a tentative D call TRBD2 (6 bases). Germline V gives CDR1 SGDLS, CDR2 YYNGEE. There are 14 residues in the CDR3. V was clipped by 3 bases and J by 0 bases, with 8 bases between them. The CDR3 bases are TGTGCCAGCAGCGAAGGAGGGAGCACAGATACGCAGTATTTT. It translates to CASSEGGSTDTQYF.

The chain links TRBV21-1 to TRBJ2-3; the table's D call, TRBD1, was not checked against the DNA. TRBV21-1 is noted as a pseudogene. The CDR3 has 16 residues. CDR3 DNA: TGTGCCAGCAGCAAAGCGCGGGACAGGGACACAGATACGCAGTATTTT. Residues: CASSKARDRDTDTQYF.

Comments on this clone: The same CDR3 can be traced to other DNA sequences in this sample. For the CDR3, the DNA is TGTGCCAGCAGCTTGTATGGTGGGGAGGGCAATCAGCCCCAGCATTTT. This sequence encodes CASSLYGGEGNQPQHF. The chain carries TRBV5-8 and TRBJ1-5, with unresolved D. The CDR3 is 16 amino acids. Trimming left V 1 base short and J 2 bases short, with 13 bases between. The germline V gene has CDR1 SGHTS and CDR2 YDEGEE.

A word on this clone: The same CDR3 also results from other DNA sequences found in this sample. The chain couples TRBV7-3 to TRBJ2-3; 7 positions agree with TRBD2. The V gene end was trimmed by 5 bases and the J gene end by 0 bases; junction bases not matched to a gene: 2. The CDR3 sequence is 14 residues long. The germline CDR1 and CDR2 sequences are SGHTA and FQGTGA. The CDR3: CASSPGGSTDTQYF. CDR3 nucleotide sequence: TGTGCCAGCAGCCCCGGGGGGAGCACAGATACGCAGTATTTT.

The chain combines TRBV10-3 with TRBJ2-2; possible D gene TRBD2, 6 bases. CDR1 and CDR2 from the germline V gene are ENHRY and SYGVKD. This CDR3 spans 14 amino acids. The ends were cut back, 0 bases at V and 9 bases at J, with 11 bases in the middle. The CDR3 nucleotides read TGTGCCATCAGTGAGTCCCAGGGAGGAAGGGAGCTGTTTTTT. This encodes CAISESQGGRELFF.

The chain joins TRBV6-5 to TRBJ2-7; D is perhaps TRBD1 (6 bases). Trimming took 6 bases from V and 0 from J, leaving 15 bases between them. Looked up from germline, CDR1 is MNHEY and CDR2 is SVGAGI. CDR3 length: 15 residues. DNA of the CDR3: TGTGCCAGCAGCCAACAGGGTGGCGGCTCCTACGAGCAGTACTTC. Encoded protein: CASSQQGGGSYEQYF.

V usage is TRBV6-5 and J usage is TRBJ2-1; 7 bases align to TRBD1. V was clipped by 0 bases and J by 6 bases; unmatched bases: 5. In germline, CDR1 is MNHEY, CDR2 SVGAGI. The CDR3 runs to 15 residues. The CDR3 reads CASSYSLQGSNEQFF. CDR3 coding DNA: TGTGCCAGCAGTTACTCGCTACAGGGGAGCAATGAGCAGTTCTTC.

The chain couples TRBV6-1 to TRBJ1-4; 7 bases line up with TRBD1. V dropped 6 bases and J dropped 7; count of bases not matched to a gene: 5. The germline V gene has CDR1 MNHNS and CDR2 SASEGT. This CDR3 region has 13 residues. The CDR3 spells CASSPGQVEKLFF. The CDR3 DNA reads TGTGCCAGCAGCCCCGGACAGGTTGAAAAACTGTTTTTT.

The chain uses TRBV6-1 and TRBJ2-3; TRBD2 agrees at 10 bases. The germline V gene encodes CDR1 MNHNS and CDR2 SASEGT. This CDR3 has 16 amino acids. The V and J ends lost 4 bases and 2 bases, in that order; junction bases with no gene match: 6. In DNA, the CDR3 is TGTGCCAGCAGTGCTTTTAGCGGGGGGCCCACAGATACGCAGTATTTT. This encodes CASSAFSGGPTDTQYF.

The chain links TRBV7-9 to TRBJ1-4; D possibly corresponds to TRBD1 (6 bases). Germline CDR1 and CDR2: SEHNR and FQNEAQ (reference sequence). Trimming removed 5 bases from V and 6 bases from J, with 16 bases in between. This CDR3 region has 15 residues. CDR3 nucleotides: TGTGCCAGCAGCCCCGCCCGAGGGGGGTATGAAAAACTGTTTTTT. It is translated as CASSPARGGYEKLFF.

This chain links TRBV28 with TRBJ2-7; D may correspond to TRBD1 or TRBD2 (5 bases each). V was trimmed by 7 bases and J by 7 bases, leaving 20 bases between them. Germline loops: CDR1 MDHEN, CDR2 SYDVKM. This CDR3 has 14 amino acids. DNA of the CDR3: TGTGCCAGCATTCCGGGACGGGCGAGCTGGGAGCAGTACTTC. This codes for CASIPGRASWEQYF.

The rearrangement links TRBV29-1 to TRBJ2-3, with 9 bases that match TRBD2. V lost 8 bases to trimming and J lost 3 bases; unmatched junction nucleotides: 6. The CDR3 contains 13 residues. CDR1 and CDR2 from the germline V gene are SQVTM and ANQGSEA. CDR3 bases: TGCAGCCCAATAGCGGGAGAGACAGATACGCAGTATTTT. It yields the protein CSPIAGETDTQYF.

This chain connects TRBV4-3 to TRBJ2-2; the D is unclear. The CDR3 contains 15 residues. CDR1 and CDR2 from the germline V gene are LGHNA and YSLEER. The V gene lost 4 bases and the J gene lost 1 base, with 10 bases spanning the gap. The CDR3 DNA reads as TGCGCCAGCAGCCTTTTAACGGGGAACACCGGGGAGCTGTTTTTT. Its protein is CASSLLTGNTGELFF.

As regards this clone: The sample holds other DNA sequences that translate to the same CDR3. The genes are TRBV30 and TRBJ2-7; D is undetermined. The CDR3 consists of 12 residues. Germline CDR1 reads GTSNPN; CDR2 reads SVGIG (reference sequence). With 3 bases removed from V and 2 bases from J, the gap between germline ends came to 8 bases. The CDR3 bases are TGTGCCTGGAGCGAACTTACCTACGAGCAGTACTTC. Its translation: CAWSELTYEQYF.

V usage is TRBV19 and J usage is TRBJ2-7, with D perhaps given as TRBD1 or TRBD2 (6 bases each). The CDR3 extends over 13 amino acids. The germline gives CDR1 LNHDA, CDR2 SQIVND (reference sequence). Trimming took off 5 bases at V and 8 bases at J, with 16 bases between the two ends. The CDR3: CASSSAGDWQQYF. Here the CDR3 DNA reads TGTGCCAGTAGTTCGGCAGGGGACTGGCAGCAGTACTTC.